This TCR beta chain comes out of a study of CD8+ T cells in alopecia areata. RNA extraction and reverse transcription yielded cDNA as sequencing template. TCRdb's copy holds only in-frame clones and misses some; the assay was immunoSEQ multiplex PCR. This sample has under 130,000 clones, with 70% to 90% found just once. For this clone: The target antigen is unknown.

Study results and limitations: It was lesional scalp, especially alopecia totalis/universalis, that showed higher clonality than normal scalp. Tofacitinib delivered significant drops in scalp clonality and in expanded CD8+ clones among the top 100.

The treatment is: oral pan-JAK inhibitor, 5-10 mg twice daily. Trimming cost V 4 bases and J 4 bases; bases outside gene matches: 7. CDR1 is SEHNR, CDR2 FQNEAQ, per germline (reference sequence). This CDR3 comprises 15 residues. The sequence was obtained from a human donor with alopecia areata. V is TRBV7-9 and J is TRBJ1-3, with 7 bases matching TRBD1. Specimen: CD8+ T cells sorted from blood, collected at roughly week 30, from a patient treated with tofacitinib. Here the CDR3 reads CASSSSRTGGNTIYF. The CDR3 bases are TGTGCCAGCAGCTCCTCCCGGACAGGCGGAAACACCATATATTTT.